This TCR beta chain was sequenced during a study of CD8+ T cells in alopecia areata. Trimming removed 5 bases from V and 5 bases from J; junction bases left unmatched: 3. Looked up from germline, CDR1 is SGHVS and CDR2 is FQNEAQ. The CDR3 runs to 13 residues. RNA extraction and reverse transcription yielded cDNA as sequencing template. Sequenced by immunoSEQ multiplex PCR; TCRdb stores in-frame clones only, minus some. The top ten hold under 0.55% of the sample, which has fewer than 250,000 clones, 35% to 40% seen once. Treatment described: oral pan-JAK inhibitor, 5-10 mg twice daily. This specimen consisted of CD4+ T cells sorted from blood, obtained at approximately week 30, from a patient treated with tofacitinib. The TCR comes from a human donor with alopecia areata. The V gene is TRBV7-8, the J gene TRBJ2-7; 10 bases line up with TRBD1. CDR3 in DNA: TGTGCCAGCAGCAGGACAGGGGGGGACGAGCAGTACTTC. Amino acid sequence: CASSRTGGDEQYF.